This TCR beta chain was recorded in a study of identical twins. Per germline, CDR1 LGHDT and CDR2 YNNKEL (reference sequence). The CDR3 sequence is 15 residues long. V was pared by 6 bases and J by 3 bases, with 17 bases between. Notes on the study in general: The study based its conclusions on cross-sectional statistical analysis and did not follow the same donors. Beta out-of-frame sequences showed weaker excess twin sharing.

In TCRdb, the 5' RACE reads were re-called with MiXCR into one record per CDR3 protein. The profile covers some 500,000 distinct CDR3 sequences, with 9.6% appearing a single time and 3% taken by the ten largest. Comments on this clonotype: The antigen is not known.

These data are also associated with another study on yellow fever vaccine responses in identical twins.

The chain couples TRBV3-1 to TRBJ1-2; D is possibly TRBD1 (5 bases). This sequence originates from a woman aged 18-29 years in good health. The sample taken for sequencing was PBMCs. The CDR3 reads CASSRTGSYDYGYTF. CDR3 bases: TGTGCCAGCAGTCGTACAGGCAGCTATGACTATGGCTACACCTTC. Drawing the rest from reference TRBV3-1 and TRBJ1-2, the complete variable domain is DTAVSQTPKYLVTQMGNDKSIKCEQNLGHDTMYWYKQDSKKFLKIMFSYNNKELIINETVPNRFSPKSPDKAHLNLHINSLELGDSAVYFCASSRTGSYDYGYTFGSGTRLTVV.